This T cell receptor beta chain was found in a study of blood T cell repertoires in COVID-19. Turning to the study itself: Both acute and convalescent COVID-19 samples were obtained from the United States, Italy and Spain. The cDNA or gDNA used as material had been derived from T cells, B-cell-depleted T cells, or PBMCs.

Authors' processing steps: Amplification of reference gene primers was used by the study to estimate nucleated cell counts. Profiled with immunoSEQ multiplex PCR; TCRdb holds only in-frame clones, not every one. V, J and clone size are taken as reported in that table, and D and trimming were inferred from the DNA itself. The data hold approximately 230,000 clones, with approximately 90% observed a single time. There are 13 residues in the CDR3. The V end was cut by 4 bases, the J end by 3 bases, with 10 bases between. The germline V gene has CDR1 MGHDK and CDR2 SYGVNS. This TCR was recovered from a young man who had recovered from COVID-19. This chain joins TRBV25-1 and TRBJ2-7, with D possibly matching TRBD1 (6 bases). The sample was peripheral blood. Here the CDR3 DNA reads TGTGCCAGCAGTGTTGGGACAAACTACGAGCAGTACTTC. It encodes CASSVGTNYEQYF.